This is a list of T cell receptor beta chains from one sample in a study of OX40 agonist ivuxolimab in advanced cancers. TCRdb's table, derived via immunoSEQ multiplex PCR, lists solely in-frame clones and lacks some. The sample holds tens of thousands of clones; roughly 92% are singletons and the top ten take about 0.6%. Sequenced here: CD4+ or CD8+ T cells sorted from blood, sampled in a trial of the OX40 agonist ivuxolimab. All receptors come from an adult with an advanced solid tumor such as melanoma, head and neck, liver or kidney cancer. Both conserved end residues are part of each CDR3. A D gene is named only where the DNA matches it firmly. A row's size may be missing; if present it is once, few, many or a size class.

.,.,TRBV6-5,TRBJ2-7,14,TGTGCCAGCAGTTATGACTTATACTCCTACGAGCAGTACTTC,CASSYDLYSYEQYF
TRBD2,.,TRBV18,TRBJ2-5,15,TGTGCCAGCTCTCCTATAGCGGGATCGGGAGAGACCCAGTACTTC,CASSPIAGSGETQYF
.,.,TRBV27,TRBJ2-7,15,TGTGCCAGCTCCCCTTTTGGGGGGCGGAATTACGAGCAGTACTTC,CASSPFGGRNYEQYF
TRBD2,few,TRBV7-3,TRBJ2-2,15,TGTGCCAGCAGCTCCGGACTAGCGGGAACCGGGGAGCTGTTTTTT,CASSSGLAGTGELFF
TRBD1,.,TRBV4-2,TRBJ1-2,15,TGTGCCAGCAGCCAAGGAAGGACAGGGAACTATGGCTACACCTTC,CASSQGRTGNYGYTF
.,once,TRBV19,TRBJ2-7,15,TGTGCCAGTAGTATAGGCAGCAGGGGTGGCTACGAGCAGTACTTC,CASSIGSRGGYEQYF
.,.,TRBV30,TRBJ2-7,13,TGTGCCTGGAGTTCACCGCAGGGTCCGGAGCAGTACTTC,CAWSSPQGPEQYF
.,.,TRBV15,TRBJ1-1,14,TGTGCCACCAGCTTAAAAGAGGTGAACACTGAAGCTTTCTTT,CATSLKEVNTEAFF
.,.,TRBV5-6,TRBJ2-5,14,TGTGCCAGCAGCTTAGGAGAGATTGGGAAGACCCAGTACTTC,CASSLGEIGKTQYF
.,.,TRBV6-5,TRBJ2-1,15,TGTGCCAGCAGTGGCACCCGACAGACCTACAATGAGCAGTTCTTC,CASSGTRQTYNEQFF
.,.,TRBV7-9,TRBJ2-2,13,TGTGCCAGCAGCTTAAAGGGGTCTAGGGAGCTGTTTTTT,CASSLKGSRELFF
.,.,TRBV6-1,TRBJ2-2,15,TGTGCCAGCAGGCAAGTCCGCAGCAACACCGGGGAGCTGTTTTTT,CASRQVRSNTGELFF
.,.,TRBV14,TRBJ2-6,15,TGTGCCAGCAGTCACCGAGGGGCTGGGGCCAACGTCCTGACTTTC,CASSHRGAGANVLTF
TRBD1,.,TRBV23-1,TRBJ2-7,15,TGCGCCAGCAGTCCCGGAGGGGACAGGGGACACGAGCAGTACTTC,CASSPGGDRGHEQYF
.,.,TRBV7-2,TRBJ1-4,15,TGTGCCAGCAGCTCCAGACCACCCTTATATGAAAAACTGTTTTTT,CASSSRPPLYEKLFF
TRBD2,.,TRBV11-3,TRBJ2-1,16,TGTGCCAGCAGCTTAGGGCTAGCGGGAGGCCGGGATGAGCAGTTCTTC,CASSLGLAGGRDEQFF
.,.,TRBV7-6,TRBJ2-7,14,TGTGCCAGCAGCTTAGCAGGGAGTCTCTACGAGCAGTACTTC,CASSLAGSLYEQYF
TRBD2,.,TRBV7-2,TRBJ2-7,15,TGTGCCAGCAGCTTAGAGGGCGGGGGGGCCCACGAGCAGTACTTC,CASSLEGGGAHEQYF
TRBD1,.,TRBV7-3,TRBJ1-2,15,TGTGCCAGCAGCTTACCGGGACAGGGGGCAGATGGCTACACCTTC,CASSLPGQGADGYTF
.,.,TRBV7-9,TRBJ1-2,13,TGTGCCAGCAGCTTCGATCTCGGCTATGGCTACACCTTC,CASSFDLGYGYTF
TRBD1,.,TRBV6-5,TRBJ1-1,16,TGTGCCAGCAGTTTCCCGGGGGGACAGGGGGCGTCTGAAGCTTTCTTT,CASSFPGGQGASEAFF
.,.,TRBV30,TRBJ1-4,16,TGTGCCTGGAGTTTAGCGGGATTACGGAGTAATGAAAAACTGTTTTTT,CAWSLAGLRSNEKLFF
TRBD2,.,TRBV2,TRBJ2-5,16,TGTGCCAGCAGTGTTAGACTAGCGGGAGATCAAGAGACCCAGTACTTC,CASSVRLAGDQETQYF
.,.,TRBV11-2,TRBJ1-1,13,TGTGCCAGCAGCTTAGATCTGAGGGGCAAAGCTTTCTTT,CASSLDLRGKAFF
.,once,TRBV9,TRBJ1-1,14,TGTGCCAGCAGCGCATACCGAGGGGACACTGAAGCTTTCTTT,CASSAYRGDTEAFF
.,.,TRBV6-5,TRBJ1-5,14,TGTGCCAGCAGCCCACTACAGTCCGATCAGCCCCAGCATTTT,CASSPLQSDQPQHF
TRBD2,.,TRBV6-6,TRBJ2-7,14,TGTGCCAGCAGTGGGCTAGCGGACTCCTACGAGCAGTACTTC,CASSGLADSYEQYF
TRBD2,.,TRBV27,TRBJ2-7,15,TGTGCCAGCAGTTCCCGGGACGCGGGACTAGCGTTGCAGTACTTC,CASSSRDAGLALQYF
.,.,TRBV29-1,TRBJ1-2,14,TGCAGCGTTGATTGGACACTTAATAACTATGGCTACACCTTC,CSVDWTLNNYGYTF
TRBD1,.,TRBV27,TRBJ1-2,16,TGTGCCAGCAGCCCCCGGACAGGACCAACTAACTATGGCTACACCTTC,CASSPRTGPTNYGYTF
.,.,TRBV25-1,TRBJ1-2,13,TGTGCCAGCAGAGGCCAGCTTAACTATGGCTACACCTTC,CASRGQLNYGYTF
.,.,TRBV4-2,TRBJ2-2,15,TGTGCCAGCAGCCAAGGGGCAATCTCCACCGGGGAGCTGTTTTTT,CASSQGAISTGELFF
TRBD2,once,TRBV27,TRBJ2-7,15,TGTGCCAGCAGGCGGCAGGGACTAGCGGGTAACGAGCAGTACTTC,CASRRQGLAGNEQYF
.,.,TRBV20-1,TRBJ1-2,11,TGCAGTGCTGTCCAAGGCTATGGCTACACCTTC,CSAVQGYGYTF
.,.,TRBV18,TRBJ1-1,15,TGTGCCAGCTCACCTGCCATCGTTGGAGACACTGAAGCTTTCTTT,CASSPAIVGDTEAFF
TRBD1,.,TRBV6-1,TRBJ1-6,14,TGTGCCAGCAGTGAGAACAGGGGGAATTCACCCCTCCACTTT,CASSENRGNSPLHF
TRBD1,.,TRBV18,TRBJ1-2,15,TGTGCCAGCTCACCATTGCGGACAGGAGATTTCAGCTACACCTTC,CASSPLRTGDFSYTF
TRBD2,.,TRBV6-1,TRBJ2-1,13,TGTGCCAGCCTACAGCTAGCGGGAGGGGAGCAGTTCTTC,CASLQLAGGEQFF
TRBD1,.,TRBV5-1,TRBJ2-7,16,TGCGCCAGCAGCATCGGACAGGGGATGAGTAATCACGAGCAGTACTTC,CASSIGQGMSNHEQYF
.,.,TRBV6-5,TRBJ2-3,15,TGTGCCAGCAGTCCGCTCGGACGGGTTGGAGATACGCAGTATTTT,CASSPLGRVGDTQYF
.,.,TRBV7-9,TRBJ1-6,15,TGTGCCAGCAGCTTAGTGACATCCTATAATTCACCCCTCCACTTT,CASSLVTSYNSPLHF
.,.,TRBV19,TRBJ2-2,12,TGTGCCTCAAAGGCGAACACCGGGGAGCTGTTTTTT,CASKANTGELFF
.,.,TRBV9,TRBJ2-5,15,TGTGCCAGCAGCGTAGATAGCGGAGGCAGGGGGACCCAGTACTTC,CASSVDSGGRGTQYF
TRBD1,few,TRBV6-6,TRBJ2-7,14,TGTGCCAGCAGTGGGACAGGGGGCACCTACGAGCAGTACTTC,CASSGTGGTYEQYF
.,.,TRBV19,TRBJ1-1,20,TGTGCCAGTAGTATAGATGCCCTCGACAGGACCGGTTTCATGAACACTGAAGCTTTCTTT,CASSIDALDRTGFMNTEAFF
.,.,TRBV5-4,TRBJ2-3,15,TGTGCCAGCAGCTTGAGGGCGGGTAGCACAGATACGCAGTATTTT,CASSLRAGSTDTQYF
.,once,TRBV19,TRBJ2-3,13,TGTGCCAGTAGTTCGACTAGAGCAGATACGCAGTATTTT,CASSSTRADTQYF
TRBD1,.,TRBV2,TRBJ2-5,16,TGTGCCAGCAGTGATCTTTGGCAGGGGGCTCAAGAGACCCAGTACTTC,CASSDLWQGAQETQYF
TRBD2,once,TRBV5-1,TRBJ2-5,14,TGCGCCAGCAGCTTACTAGCGGGAGAAGAGACCCAGTACTTC,CASSLLAGEETQYF
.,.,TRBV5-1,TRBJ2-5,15,TGCGCCAGCAGCTTGGAGGGGAACGCGGCGGAGACCCAGTACTTC,CASSLEGNAAETQYF
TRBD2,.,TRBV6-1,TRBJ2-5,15,TGTGCCAGCAGTTCACAATCTAGCGGTCAAGAGACCCAGTACTTC,CASSSQSSGQETQYF
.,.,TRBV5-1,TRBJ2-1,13,TGCGCCAGCAGCCCCGAACTTAGCGGTGAGCAGTTCTTC,CASSPELSGEQFF
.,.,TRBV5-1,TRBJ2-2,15,TGCGCCAGCAGCTTGTATGGGGGAAGCACCGGGGAGCTGTTTTTT,CASSLYGGSTGELFF
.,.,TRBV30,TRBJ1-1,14,TGTGCCTGGAGTGTACCGGGAACAAGGACTGAAGCTTTCTTT,CAWSVPGTRTEAFF
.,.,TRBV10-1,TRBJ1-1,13,TGCGCCAGCAGTGGCCAGGACTTCACTGAAGCTTTCTTT,CASSGQDFTEAFF
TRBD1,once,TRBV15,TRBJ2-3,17,TGTGCCACCAGCAGAGAGGGGACAGGGGGCGTGACAGATACGCAGTATTTT,CATSREGTGGVTDTQYF